Described below is a single TCR beta chain sequence and its context. CDR1 is MNHNY and CDR2 is SVGAGI in the germline V gene (reference sequence). The CDR3 covers 15 residues. V gave up 4 bases and J gave up 0 bases, with 12 bases separating them. This specimen belongs to a study of cytomegalovirus exposure and HLA in healthy donors. Primers: 60 Vbeta forward and 13 Jbeta reverse. Only in-frame clones appear in the TCRdb table, and some are missing; sequencing was by immunoSEQ multiplex PCR. The sample comprises fewer than 130,000 clones, around 70% of which are singletons, and 11% rests with the top ten.

The receptor was isolated from a middle-aged man in good health and CMV-seropositive. V usage is TRBV6-6 and J usage is TRBJ1-1, with D maybe TRBD1 (5 bases). Sequences were obtained from PBMCs. Here the CDR3 reads CASSSLDKMNTEAFF. The CDR3 nucleotides are TGTGCCAGCAGTTCACTGGACAAAATGAACACTGAAGCTTTCTTT.